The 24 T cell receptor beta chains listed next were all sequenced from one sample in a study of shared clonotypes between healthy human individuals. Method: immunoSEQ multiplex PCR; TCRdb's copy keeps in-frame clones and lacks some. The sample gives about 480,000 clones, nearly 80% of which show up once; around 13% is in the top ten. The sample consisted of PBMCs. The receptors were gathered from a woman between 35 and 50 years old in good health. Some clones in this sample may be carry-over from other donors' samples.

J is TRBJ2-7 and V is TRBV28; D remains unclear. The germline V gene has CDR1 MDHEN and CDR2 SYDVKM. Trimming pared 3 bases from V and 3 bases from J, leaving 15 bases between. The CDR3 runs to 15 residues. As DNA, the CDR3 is TGTGCCAGCAGTTTCGCCTCGGACGGAATCTACGAGCAGTACTTC. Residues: CASSFASDGIYEQYF.

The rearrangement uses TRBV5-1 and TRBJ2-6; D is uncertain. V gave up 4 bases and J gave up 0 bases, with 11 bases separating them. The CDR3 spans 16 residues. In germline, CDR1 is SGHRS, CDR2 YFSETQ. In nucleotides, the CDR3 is TGCGCCAGCAGCCCTGAGGAAAGCTCTGGGGCCAACGTCCTGACTTTC. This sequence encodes CASSPEESSGANVLTF.

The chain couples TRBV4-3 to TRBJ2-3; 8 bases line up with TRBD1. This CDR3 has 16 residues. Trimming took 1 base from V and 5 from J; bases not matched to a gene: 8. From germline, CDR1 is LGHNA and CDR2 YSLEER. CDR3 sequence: CASSQAVTGGIDTQYF. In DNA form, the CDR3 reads TGCGCCAGCAGCCAAGCCGTCACAGGGGGGATAGATACGCAGTATTTT.

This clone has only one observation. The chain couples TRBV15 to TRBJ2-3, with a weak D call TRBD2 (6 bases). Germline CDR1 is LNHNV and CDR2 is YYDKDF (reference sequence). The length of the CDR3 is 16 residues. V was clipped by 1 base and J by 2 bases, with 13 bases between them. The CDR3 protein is CATSRVRDSFTDTQYF. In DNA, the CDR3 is TGTGCCACCAGCAGAGTACGGGACTCGTTCACAGATACGCAGTATTTT.

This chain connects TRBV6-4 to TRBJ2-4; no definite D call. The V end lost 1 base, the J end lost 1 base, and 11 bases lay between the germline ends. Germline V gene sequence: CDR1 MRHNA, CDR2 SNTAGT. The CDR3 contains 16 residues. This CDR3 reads CASSDLVGLAKNIQYF. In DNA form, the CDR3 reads TGTGCCAGCAGTGACTTGGTAGGGTTGGCCAAAAACATTCAGTACTTC.

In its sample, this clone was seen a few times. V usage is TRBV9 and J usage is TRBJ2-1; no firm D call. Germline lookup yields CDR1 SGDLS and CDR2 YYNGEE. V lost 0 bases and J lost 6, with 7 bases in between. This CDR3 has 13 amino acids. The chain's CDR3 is CASSVDPSNEQFF. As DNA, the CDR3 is TGTGCCAGCAGCGTAGACCCAAGCAATGAGCAGTTCTTC.

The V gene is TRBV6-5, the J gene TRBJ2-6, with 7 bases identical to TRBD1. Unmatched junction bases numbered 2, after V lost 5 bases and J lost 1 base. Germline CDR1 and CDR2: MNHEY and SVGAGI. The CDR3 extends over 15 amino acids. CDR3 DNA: TGTGCCAGCAGTCGGGGACAGTCTGGGGCCAACGTCCTGACTTTC. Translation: CASSRGQSGANVLTF.

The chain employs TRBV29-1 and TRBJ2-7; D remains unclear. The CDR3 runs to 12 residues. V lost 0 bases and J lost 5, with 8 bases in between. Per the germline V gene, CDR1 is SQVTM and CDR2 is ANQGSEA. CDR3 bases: TGCAGCGTTGAAGAGAGTCTAGACGAGCAGTACTTC. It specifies CSVEESLDEQYF.

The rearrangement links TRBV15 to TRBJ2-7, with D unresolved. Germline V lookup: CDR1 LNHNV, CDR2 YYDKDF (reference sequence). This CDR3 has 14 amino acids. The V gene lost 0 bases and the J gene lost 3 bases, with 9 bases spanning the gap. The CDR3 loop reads CATSRDRQIYEQYF. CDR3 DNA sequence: TGTGCCACCAGCAGAGATAGGCAGATCTACGAGCAGTACTTC.

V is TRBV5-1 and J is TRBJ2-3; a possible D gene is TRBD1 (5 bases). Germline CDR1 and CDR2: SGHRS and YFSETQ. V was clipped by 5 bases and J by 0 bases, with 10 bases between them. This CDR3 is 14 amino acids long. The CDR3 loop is CASRTATSTDTQYF. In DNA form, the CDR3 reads TGCGCCAGCAGGACAGCAACTAGCACAGATACGCAGTATTTT.

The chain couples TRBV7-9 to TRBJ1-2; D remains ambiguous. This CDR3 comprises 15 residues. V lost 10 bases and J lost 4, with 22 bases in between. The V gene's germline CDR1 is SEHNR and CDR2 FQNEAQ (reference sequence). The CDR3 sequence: CATKLVTASGYGYTF. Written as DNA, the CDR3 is TGTGCCACCAAACTGGTCACGGCGTCGGGCTATGGCTACACCTTC.

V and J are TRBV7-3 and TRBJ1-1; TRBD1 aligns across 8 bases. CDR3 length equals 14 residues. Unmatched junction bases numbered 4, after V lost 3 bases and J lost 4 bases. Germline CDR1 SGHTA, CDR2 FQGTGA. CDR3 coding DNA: TGTGCCAGCAGCTTCACAGGGGGGAGCACTGAAGCTTTCTTT. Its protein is CASSFTGGSTEAFF.

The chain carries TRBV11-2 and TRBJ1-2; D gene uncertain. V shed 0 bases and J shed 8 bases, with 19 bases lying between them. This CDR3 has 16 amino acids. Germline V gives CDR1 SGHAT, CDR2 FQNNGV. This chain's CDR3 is CASSLDRVESRSGYTF. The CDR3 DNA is TGTGCCAGCAGCTTAGACAGAGTCGAGTCTCGTTCGGGCTACACCTTC. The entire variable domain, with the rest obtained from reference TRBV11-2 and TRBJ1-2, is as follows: EAGVAQSPRYKIIEKRQSVAFWCNPISGHATLYWYQQILGQGPKLLIQFQNNGVVDDSQLPKDRFSAERLKGVDSTLKIQPAKLEDSAVYLCASSLDRVESRSGYTFGSGTRLTVV.

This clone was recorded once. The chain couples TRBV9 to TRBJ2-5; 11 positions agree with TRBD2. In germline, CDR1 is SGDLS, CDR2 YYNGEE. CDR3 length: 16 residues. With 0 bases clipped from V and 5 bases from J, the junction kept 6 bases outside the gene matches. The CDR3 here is CASSVGALAGAETQYF. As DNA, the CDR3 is TGTGCCAGCAGCGTAGGGGCACTAGCGGGAGCTGAGACCCAGTACTTC.

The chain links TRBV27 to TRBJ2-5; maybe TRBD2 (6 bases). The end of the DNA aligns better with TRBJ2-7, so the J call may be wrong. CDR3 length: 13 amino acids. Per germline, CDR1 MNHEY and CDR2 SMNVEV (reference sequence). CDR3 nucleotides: TGTGCCAGCAGTCTTAGCGGTCCCTACGAGCAGTACTTC. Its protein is CASSLSGPYEQYF.

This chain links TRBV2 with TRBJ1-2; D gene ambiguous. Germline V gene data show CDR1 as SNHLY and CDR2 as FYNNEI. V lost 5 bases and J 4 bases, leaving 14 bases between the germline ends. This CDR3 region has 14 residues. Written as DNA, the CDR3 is TGTGCCAGCAGTTTTTTAGCAGCGAGCTATGGCTACACCTTC. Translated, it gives CASSFLAASYGYTF.

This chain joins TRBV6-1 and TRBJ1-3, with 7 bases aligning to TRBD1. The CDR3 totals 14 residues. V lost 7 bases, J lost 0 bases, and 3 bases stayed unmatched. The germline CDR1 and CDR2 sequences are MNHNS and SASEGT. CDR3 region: CASKTGFSGNTIYF. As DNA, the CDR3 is TGTGCCAGCAAGACAGGGTTCTCTGGAAACACCATATATTTT.

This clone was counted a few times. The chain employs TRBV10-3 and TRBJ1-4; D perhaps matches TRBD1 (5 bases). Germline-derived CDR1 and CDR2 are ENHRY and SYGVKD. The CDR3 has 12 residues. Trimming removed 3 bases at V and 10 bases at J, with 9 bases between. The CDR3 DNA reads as TGTGCCATCAGTGAAGAGGGGAGAAAACTGTTTTTT. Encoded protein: CAISEEGRKLFF.

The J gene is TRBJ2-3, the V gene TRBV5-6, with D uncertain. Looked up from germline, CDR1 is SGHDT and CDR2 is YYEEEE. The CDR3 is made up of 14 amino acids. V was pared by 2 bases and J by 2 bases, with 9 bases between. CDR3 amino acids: CASSFPLHTDTQYF. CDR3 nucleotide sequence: TGTGCCAGCAGCTTCCCGCTACACACAGATACGCAGTATTTT.

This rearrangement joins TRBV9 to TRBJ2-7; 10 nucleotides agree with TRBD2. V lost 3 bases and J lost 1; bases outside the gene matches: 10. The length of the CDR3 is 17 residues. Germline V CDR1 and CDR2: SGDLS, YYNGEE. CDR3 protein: CASSESPGSGRSYEQYF. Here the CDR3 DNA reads TGTGCCAGCAGCGAAAGCCCCGGTAGCGGGAGGTCCTACGAGCAGTACTTC.

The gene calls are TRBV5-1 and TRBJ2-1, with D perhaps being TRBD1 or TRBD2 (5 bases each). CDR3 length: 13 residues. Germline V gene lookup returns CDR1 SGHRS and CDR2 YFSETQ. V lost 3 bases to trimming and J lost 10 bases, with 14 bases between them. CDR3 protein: CASSSSGRAEQFF. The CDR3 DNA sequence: TGCGCCAGCAGCTCCTCGGGGCGGGCGGAGCAGTTCTTC. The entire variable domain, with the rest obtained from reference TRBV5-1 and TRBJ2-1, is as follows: KAGVTQTPRYLIKTRGQQVTLSCSPISGHRSVSWYQQTPGQGLQFLFEYFSETQRNKGNFPGRFSGRQFSNSRSEMNVSTLELGDSALYLCASSSSGRAEQFFGPGTRLTVL.

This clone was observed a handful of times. CDR3 residues: CAWTRLANKETQYF. CDR3 nucleotides: TGTGCCTGGACTCGACTAGCGAACAAAGAGACCCAGTACTTC. The chain couples TRBV30 to TRBJ2-5, with TRBD2 matching over 8 bases. Germline CDR1 reads GTSNPN; CDR2 reads SVGIG (reference sequence). The CDR3 runs to 14 residues. Germline trimming cut 4 bases from V and 3 bases from J; bases unmatched to any gene: 7.

Here the CDR3 reads CASSGEDGHEKLFF. For the CDR3, the DNA is TGTGCCAGCAGCGGAGAGGACGGGCATGAAAAACTGTTTTTT. The rearrangement uses TRBV9 and TRBJ1-4; D call uncertain. V shed 3 bases and J shed 6 bases, with 12 bases lying between them. There are 14 residues in the CDR3. Germline CDR1 reads SGDLS; CDR2 reads YYNGEE.

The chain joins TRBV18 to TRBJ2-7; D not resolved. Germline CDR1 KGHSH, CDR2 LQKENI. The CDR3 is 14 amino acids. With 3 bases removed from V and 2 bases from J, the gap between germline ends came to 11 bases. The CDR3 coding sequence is TGTGCCAGCTCACCGCGGACGGACGCCTACGAGCAGTACTTC. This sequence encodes CASSPRTDAYEQYF.